This T cell receptor beta chain appears in the sequencing data of a study of chemoradiotherapy in HPV16-positive cancers. Points from the study as a whole: Only two HPV16-positive patients supplied the functional HPV-specificity definition.

Per the germline V gene, CDR1 is MNHEY and CDR2 is SMNVEV (reference sequence). CDR3 length equals 14 residues. The V end lost 9 bases, the J end lost 0 bases, and 12 bases lay between the germline ends. This clone appeared a single time. What it binds is unknown. TCRdb keeps only in-frame clones here, not all; method: immunoSEQ multiplex PCR. Among fewer than 25,000 clones listed, about two thirds were seen once. This TCR was recovered from a human donor with HPV-associated anogenital cancer. This specimen was collected from a patient who underwent chemoradiotherapy. The chain uses TRBV27 and TRBJ1-5, with D maybe TRBD1 (6 bases). The DNA of the CDR3 is TGTGCCAGTAAACAGGGTTATAGCAATCAGCCCCAGCATTTT. Its protein is CASKQGYSNQPQHF.